The 27 T cell receptor beta chains given below trace back to one sample, sequenced in a study of cytomegalovirus exposure and HLA in healthy donors. PCR primers comprised 60 Vbeta and 13 Jbeta primers. Only in-frame clones appear in the TCRdb table, and some are missing; sequencing was by immunoSEQ multiplex PCR. The sample carries fewer than 200,000 clones, around 83% recorded once. The sample taken for sequencing was PBMCs. The receptors shown here come from a man between 35 and 55 years old in good health and CMV-seropositive.

The CDR3 protein is CASSGTGGGEQYF. Here the CDR3 DNA reads TGTGCCAGCAGCGGGACAGGGGGCGGCGAGCAGTACTTC. The genes are TRBV7-8 and TRBJ2-7; TRBD1 agrees at 12 bases. Germline CDR1 SGHVS, CDR2 FQNEAQ. The ends lost 5 bases at V and 6 bases at J; junction bases unmatched: 2. CDR3 length equals 13 residues.

CDR3 sequence (DNA): TGTGCCAGCACGGGCGAGCAGTACTTC. Protein: CASTGEQYF. V gene TRBV28 combines with J gene TRBJ2-7; D unresolved. Trimming took 7 bases from V and 6 from J, leaving 4 bases between them. CDR1 MDHEN and CDR2 SYDVKM come from the germline V gene. CDR3 length equals 9 residues.

This chain uses TRBV7-9 with TRBJ1-1, with D possibly being TRBD1 (6 bases). V was clipped by 5 bases and J by 3 bases, with 16 bases between them. Germline V gene sequence: CDR1 SEHNR, CDR2 FQNEAQ (reference sequence). This CDR3 is 15 amino acids long. The CDR3 sequence: CASSPLNGGHTEAFF. CDR3 sequence (DNA): TGTGCCAGCAGCCCGCTGAACGGGGGGCACACTGAAGCTTTCTTT.

The chain employs TRBV28 and TRBJ2-2, with a tentative D call TRBD1 (5 bases). The CDR3 length is 14 residues. Per germline, CDR1 MDHEN and CDR2 SYDVKM. V lost 10 bases to trimming and J lost 0 bases, with 12 bases between them. CDR3 DNA sequence: TGTGCCACCCCGGACACATCGAACACCGGGGAGCTGTTTTTT. This sequence encodes CATPDTSNTGELFF.

This rearrangement joins TRBV4-3 to TRBJ1-5; D is undetermined. V lost 3 bases to trimming and J lost 6 bases, with 9 bases between them. Looked up from germline, CDR1 is LGHNA and CDR2 is YSLEER. The CDR3 totals 13 residues. The CDR3 loop is CASSQSNSQPQHF. CDR3 sequence (DNA): TGCGCCAGCAGCCAGAGTAATAGTCAGCCCCAGCATTTT.

The chain recombines TRBV6-5 with TRBJ1-4; D might be TRBD1 (5 bases). V was clipped by 7 bases and J by 7 bases, with 19 bases between them. This CDR3 has 15 amino acids. Per germline, CDR1 MNHEY and CDR2 SVGAGI. The CDR3 region has the DNA TGTGCCAGCACCCGCGGGGACGGTGTAGCTGAAAAACTGTTTTTT. Translated: CASTRGDGVAEKLFF.

The chain joins TRBV6-6 to TRBJ2-7; 8 positions agree with TRBD1. The CDR3 loop spans 15 amino acids. The V gene's germline CDR1 is MNHNY and CDR2 SVGAGI (reference sequence). V trimming: 6 bases; J trimming: 4 bases; junction bases outside the gene matches: 11. The CDR3 reads CASSPGTGFRYEQYF. The CDR3 DNA reads TGTGCCAGCAGCCCCGGGACAGGATTTAGGTACGAGCAGTACTTC.

This chain connects TRBV10-3 to TRBJ1-1; the D gene is possibly TRBD1 (5 bases). Trimming took 8 bases from V and 4 from J, leaving 17 bases between them. The CDR3 has 14 amino acids. In germline, CDR1 is ENHRY, CDR2 SYGVKD. CDR3 protein: CAISYGGLVTEAFF. The CDR3 coding sequence is TGTGCCATCTCCTACGGGGGTCTCGTCACTGAAGCTTTCTTT.

V and J are TRBV6-1 and TRBJ1-5; D call uncertain. The V end lost 0 bases, the J end lost 5 bases, and 14 bases lay between the germline ends. CDR1 is MNHNS, CDR2 SASEGT, per germline. The CDR3 has 16 amino acids. This chain's CDR3 is CASSEAIEGVDQPQHF. The CDR3 bases are TGTGCCAGCAGTGAAGCGATCGAGGGTGTTGATCAGCCCCAGCATTTT.

This chain links TRBV18 with TRBJ1-5; 7 bases fit TRBD1. The CDR3 runs to 14 residues. Germline V CDR1 and CDR2: KGHSH, LQKENI. With V trimmed by 2 bases and J by 4 bases, 2 bases remained unmatched. Here the CDR3 reads CASSPGTANQPQHF. CDR3 nucleotides: TGTGCCAGCTCACCAGGGACAGCTAATCAGCCCCAGCATTTT.

V is TRBV13 and J is TRBJ2-7; D not resolved. The germline V gene encodes CDR1 PRHDT and CDR2 FYEKMQ (reference sequence). The CDR3 consists of 15 residues. V was clipped by 1 base and J by 0 bases, with 10 bases between them. As DNA, the CDR3 is TGTGCCAGCAGCTTAGCTCCGCTAGGCTCCTACGAGCAGTACTTC. Its translation: CASSLAPLGSYEQYF.

J is TRBJ2-2 and V is TRBV5-5, with a possible D match to TRBD2 (5 bases). The V gene's germline CDR1 is SGHKS and CDR2 YYEKEE (reference sequence). The germline V and J ends were trimmed by 4 bases and 0 bases, with 10 bases remaining between them. The CDR3 sequence is 15 residues long. The CDR3: CASSAGLPNTGELFF. The CDR3, as DNA: TGTGCCAGCAGCGCCGGACTGCCGAACACCGGGGAGCTGTTTTTT.

The DNA of the CDR3 is TGTGCCAGCAGTGGGGTGGGGCGGAACACTGAAGCTTTCTTT. Encoded protein: CASSGVGRNTEAFF. V is TRBV25-1 and J is TRBJ1-1; possible D gene TRBD1, 5 bases. The CDR3 has 14 amino acids. Trimming took off 4 bases at V and 1 base at J, with 10 bases between the two ends. Looked up from germline, CDR1 is MGHDK and CDR2 is SYGVNS.

The chain combines TRBV10-2 with TRBJ1-2; unclear D gene. Germline CDR1 and CDR2: WSHSY and SAAADI. Trimming left V 3 bases short and J 1 base short, with 9 bases between. The length of the CDR3 is 14 residues. The CDR3 loop is CASSDGGGNYGYTF. The CDR3 DNA is TGCGCCAGCAGTGACGGCGGCGGTAACTATGGCTACACCTTC.

The CDR3 DNA sequence: TGTGCCAGACAGACTAGCGGGAGAACCTACGAGCAGTACTTC. It codes for CARQTSGRTYEQYF. The genes are TRBV2 and TRBJ2-7; TRBD2 aligns across 12 bases. From germline, CDR1 is SNHLY and CDR2 FYNNEI. This CDR3 has 14 residues. V shed 9 bases and J 2 bases; nucleotides not matched to a gene: 5.

The genes are TRBV6-6 and TRBJ2-7; TRBD2 agrees at 15 bases. The CDR3 is 16 amino acids. V lost 2 bases and J lost 3; bases outside the gene matches: 2. Germline CDR1 MNHNY, CDR2 SVGAGI (reference sequence). Written as DNA, the CDR3 is TGTGCCAGCAGTTACGCGGGACTAGCGGGAGGCTACGAGCAGTACTTC. Residues: CASSYAGLAGGYEQYF.

The rearrangement links TRBV6-4 to TRBJ2-2, with 14 bases aligning to TRBD2. The trim removed 5 bases at V and 7 bases at J, leaving 3 bases unmatched. The V gene's germline CDR1 is MRHNA and CDR2 SNTAGT. There are 15 residues in the CDR3. The CDR3 DNA reads TGTGCCAGCAGTCGGGGACTAGCGGGAGACGGGGAGCTGTTTTTT. Its protein is CASSRGLAGDGELFF.

The rearrangement joins TRBV11-2 to TRBJ2-5, with D maybe TRBD2 (5 bases). The CDR3 loop spans 15 amino acids. CDR1 is SGHAT, CDR2 FQNNGV, per germline. V shed 5 bases and J shed 1 base, with 14 bases lying between them. The CDR3 is CASSVTLALQETQYF. The CDR3 nucleotides are TGTGCCAGCAGCGTAACCCTAGCCCTCCAAGAGACCCAGTACTTC.

This clone was seen only a few times. V and J are TRBV6-5 and TRBJ2-7; 7 bases align to TRBD1. This CDR3 is built from 13 residues. Germline CDR1 MNHEY, CDR2 SVGAGI. Trimming cost V 6 bases and J 5 bases; bases outside gene matches: 7. CDR3 coding DNA: TGTGCCAGCAGACTTACCGACAGGGACGAGCAGTACTTC. Translating gives CASRLTDRDEQYF.

The chain joins TRBV7-9 to TRBJ2-2, with 8 nucleotides matching TRBD2. There are 15 residues in the CDR3. CDR1 is SEHNR, CDR2 FQNEAQ, per germline (reference sequence). The V and J ends lost 5 bases and 6 bases, in that order; junction bases with no gene match: 8. This chain's CDR3 is CASSPGTSVAGELFF. For the CDR3, the DNA is TGTGCCAGCAGCCCCGGGACTAGTGTCGCCGGGGAGCTGTTTTTT.

Only one count was recorded for this clone. The chain joins TRBV6-4 to TRBJ2-3; TRBD2 is a possible D gene (6 bases). The germline V gene encodes CDR1 MRHNA and CDR2 SNTAGT. The CDR3 has 14 amino acids. V lost 7 bases, J lost 4 bases, and 15 bases lay in between. CDR3 nucleotides: TGTGCCAGCAAGACGGGAGTAGGCGCAGATACGCAGTATTTT. Protein: CASKTGVGADTQYF.

The chain carries TRBV5-1 and TRBJ1-4, with 9 bases that match TRBD1. The CDR3 is 14 amino acids. The V gene end was trimmed by 4 bases and the J gene end by 8 bases; junction bases not matched to a gene: 6. Germline V CDR1 and CDR2: SGHRS, YFSETQ. The CDR3: CASSLQGAREKLFF. In DNA, the CDR3 is TGCGCCAGCAGCCTACAGGGGGCGAGGGAAAAACTGTTTTTT.

The V gene is TRBV5-4, the J gene TRBJ2-1; 8 positions match TRBD1. With V trimmed by 1 base and J by 3 bases, 9 bases remained unmatched. Germline V gene data show CDR1 as SGHNT and CDR2 as YYREEE (reference sequence). The CDR3 has 17 amino acids. CDR3 amino acids: CASSLTSGTGHYNEQFF. CDR3 DNA sequence: TGTGCCAGCAGCTTGACTTCCGGGACAGGCCACTACAATGAGCAGTTCTTC.

Concerning this clone: An end of the junction does not agree with germline; a read error may underlie this. The rearrangement uses TRBV5-1 and TRBJ2-6, with D possibly TRBD1 on 5 matching bases. This CDR3 region has 19 residues. Germline CDR1 and CDR2: SGHRS and YFSETQ. The CDR3 DNA reads as TGCGCCAGCAGCTTGATTATGGGCGCATTCCGCTCTGGGGCCAACGGCCTGACTTTC. This encodes CASSLIMGAFRSGANGLTF.

This clone came up a few times. This sequence joins TRBV7-8 and TRBJ1-1; D gene unclear. From germline, CDR1 is SGHVS and CDR2 FQNEAQ. V dropped 4 bases and J dropped 7 bases, with 10 bases sitting between them. The CDR3 loop spans 12 amino acids. The CDR3: CASSSRTGEAFF. CDR3 nucleotides: TGTGCCAGCAGCTCGAGGACTGGTGAAGCTTTCTTT. Full variable domain (missing parts from reference TRBV7-8 and TRBJ1-1): GAGVSQSPRYKVAKRGQDVALRCDPISGHVSLFWYQQALGQGPEFLTYFQNEAQLDKSGLPSDRFFAERPEGSVSTLKIQRTQQEDSAVYLCASSSRTGEAFFGQGTRLTVV.

The chain has TRBV11-3 and TRBJ2-7; 8 positions agree with TRBD1. In germline, CDR1 is SGHNT, CDR2 YENEEA. V was clipped by 4 bases and J by 3 bases; unmatched bases: 2. This CDR3 has 13 amino acids. In DNA, the CDR3 is TGTGCCAGCAGCTACGGACAGGGCTACGAGCAGTACTTC. It specifies CASSYGQGYEQYF.

The gene calls are TRBV27 and TRBJ2-7, with 14 bases identical to TRBD2. V trimming: 6 bases; J trimming: 5 bases; junction bases outside the gene matches: 12. There are 17 residues in the CDR3. Germline loops: CDR1 MNHEY, CDR2 SMNVEV (reference sequence). The CDR3 DNA sequence: TGTGCCAGCAGCCCCCTAGGGACTAGCGGGAGTAAGGACGAGCAGTACTTC. Amino acid sequence: CASSPLGTSGSKDEQYF.